Following are 32 T cell receptor beta chains from one sample sequenced in a study of blood T cells in healthy people across ages (dated by TCRdb to between 2015 and 2017). The library relied on 5' RACE. TCRdb shows the sequencer as Illumina HiSeq 2500. A second PCR of about 7 to 12 cycles was performed with a sample-barcoded 5' primer and a J-beta primer mix. The raw public reads went through TCRdb reprocessing: fastp at Q25, MiXCR clone calling, in-frame beta chains kept. Each record represents a unique CDR3 protein, reported with the most common genes and DNA among its rows. For this sample there are under 950,000 distinct CDR3 sequences; about 20% appear just once. Jointly, the top ten make up 22% of the sample. The sample consisted of blood. These receptors came from a man between 65 and 85 years old in good health.

This clonotype was seen a few times. V and J are TRBV6-2 or TRBV6-3 and TRBJ2-5; D is ambiguous. The tail of the sequence fits TRBJ2-7 better, so the J call may be wrong. CDR1 and CDR2 from the germline V gene are MNHEY and SVGEGT. CDR3 size: 18 residues. CDR3 region: CASYPVGSALKASYEQYF. CDR3 DNA sequence: TGTGCCAGCTATCCGGTTGGCAGTGCCCTCAAAGCCTCCTACGAGCAGTACTTC.

This clonotype was recorded at least ten times. This chain joins TRBV4-3 and TRBJ2-5; D is unresolved. CDR3 length: 14 residues. Trimming removed 0 bases at V and 5 bases at J, with 10 bases between. Per the germline V gene, CDR1 is LGHNA and CDR2 is YSLEER. Here the CDR3 reads CASSQERAAETQYF. For the CDR3, the DNA is TGCGCCAGCAGCCAAGAACGGGCGGCGGAGACCCAGTACTTC.

This clonotype was counted only a few times. CDR3 region: CASSLSSGWNSPLHF. The CDR3 nucleotides are TGTGCCAGCAGCTTAAGCTCAGGGTGGAATTCACCCCTCCACTTT. The V and J genes are TRBV28 and TRBJ1-6; perhaps TRBD1 as D (5 bases). Trimming removed 6 bases at V and 7 bases at J, with 16 bases between. Germline values: CDR1 MDHEN, CDR2 SYDVKM. The CDR3 spans 15 residues.

The chain uses TRBV7-9 and TRBJ2-1, with D possibly matching TRBD1 (5 bases). The CDR3 spans 14 residues. Germline values: CDR1 SEHNR, CDR2 FQNEAQ (reference sequence). Trimming shortened V by 1 base and J by 10 bases, and 14 bases separated the two germline ends. The CDR3 is CASSLGSASGEQFF. CDR3 nucleotide sequence: TGTGCCAGCAGCTTAGGCAGCGCCTCAGGGGAGCAGTTCTTC.

Worth noting for this clonotype: Being one base from a much bigger clone, this may be a read error. CDR3 DNA: TGTGCCAGCAGTTACCTGTACCAAGGGACCCAGTACTTC. It translates to CASSYLYQGTQYF. The chain uses TRBV6-6 and TRBJ2-5, with D unclear. This CDR3 region has 13 residues. Germline V gives CDR1 MNHNY, CDR2 SVGAGI (reference sequence).

This clonotype showed up many times. The chain couples TRBV5-1 to TRBJ2-5; no definite D call. CDR1 and CDR2 (germline): SGHRS, YFSETQ. This CDR3 comprises 14 residues. The ends were cut back, 3 bases at V and 4 bases at J, with 13 bases in the middle. DNA of the CDR3: TGCGCCAGCAGCTCCCAAACTTGGGGAGAGACCCAGTACTTC. The encoded protein is CASSSQTWGETQYF.

This clonotype has just a few counts. The chain combines TRBV20-1 with TRBJ2-5; 7 positions agree with TRBD2. This CDR3 has 13 residues. Germline assignment: CDR1 DFQATT and CDR2 SNEGSKA (reference sequence). The V segment lost 0 bases and the J segment 3 bases; nucleotides outside the gene matches: 1. In DNA, the CDR3 is TGCAGTGCTAGAGATGGGAGGGAAGAGACCCAGTACTTC. Its protein is CSARDGREETQYF.

The chain combines TRBV24-1 with TRBJ2-5; D unclear. The CDR3 is 13 amino acids. The V and J ends lost 3 bases and 3 bases respectively, with 7 bases between them. CDR1 and CDR2 (germline): KGHDR, SFDVKD. CDR3 sequence: CATSDGMEETQYF. CDR3 DNA: TGTGCCACCAGTGATGGGATGGAAGAGACCCAGTACTTC.

The rearrangement uses TRBV28 and TRBJ1-1; D gene uncertain. Germline CDR1 reads MDHEN; CDR2 reads SYDVKM. Trimming shortened V by 4 bases and J by 0 bases, and 9 bases separated the two germline ends. The CDR3 extends over 14 amino acids. CDR3 amino acids: CASSSAPLNTEAFF. The CDR3, as DNA: TGTGCCAGCAGTTCGGCGCCTTTGAACACTGAAGCTTTCTTT. Supplemented by reference TRBV28 and TRBJ1-1, the full variable domain reads DVKVTQSSRYLVKRTGEKVFLECVQDMDHENMFWYRQDPGLGLRLIYFSYDVKMKEKGDIPEGYSVSREKKERFSLILESASTNQTSMYLCASSSAPLNTEAFFGQGTRLTVV.

The chain combines TRBV6-6 with TRBJ2-7; D unclear. This CDR3 is 15 amino acids long. Germline-derived CDR1 and CDR2 are MNHNY and SVGAGI (reference sequence). Trimming left V 0 bases short and J 0 bases short, with 9 bases between. CDR3 protein: CASSYSIWGSYEQYF. Written as DNA, the CDR3 is TGTGCCAGCAGTTACTCGATTTGGGGCTCCTACGAGCAGTACTTC.

The table lists this clonotype with a few counts. The rearrangement links TRBV6-2 or TRBV6-3 to TRBJ2-7; TRBD2 matches 8 bases. Germline V gene sequence: CDR1 MNHEY, CDR2 SVGEGT. This CDR3 has 14 amino acids. Losses at the gene ends were 6 bases for V and 5 bases for J; bases not matched to a gene: 9. CDR3 protein: CASRRTSLMNEQYF. The DNA for the CDR3 is TGTGCCAGCAGACGGACTAGCTTAATGAACGAGCAGTACTTC.

J is TRBJ2-1 and V is TRBV6-5; D uncertain. Germline assignment: CDR1 MNHEY and CDR2 SVGAGI. This CDR3 is built from 15 residues. V lost 2 bases and J 0 bases, leaving 8 bases between the germline ends. In DNA form, the CDR3 reads TGTGCCAGCAGTTACCGAAGACACTCCTACAATGAGCAGTTCTTC. It translates to CASSYRRHSYNEQFF.

In its sample, this clonotype was seen a few times. The V call is TRBV29-1, the J call TRBJ1-6; D uncertain. Germline CDR1 and CDR2: SQVTM and ANQGSEA. This CDR3 is built from 13 residues. V was shortened by 7 bases and J by 4 bases, with 11 bases between the two germline ends. CDR3 in amino acids: CSACEDYNSPLHF. CDR3 coding DNA: TGCAGCGCCTGCGAGGATTATAATTCACCCCTCCACTTT.

This clonotype was picked up a small number of times. The chain couples TRBV11-2 to TRBJ2-1, with D possibly TRBD1 on 6 matching bases. CDR3 length: 17 residues. V was shortened by 1 base and J by 5 bases, with 18 bases between the two germline ends. Germline CDR1 SGHAT, CDR2 FQNNGV. This chain's CDR3 is CASSLVGRGLSNNEQFF. CDR3 nucleotide sequence: TGTGCCAGCAGCTTAGTAGGCAGGGGATTATCTAACAATGAGCAGTTCTTC.

This rearrangement joins TRBV12-3 or TRBV12-4 to TRBJ1-6; TRBD1 matches at 9 bases. CDR3 size: 17 residues. The ends lost 6 bases at V and 0 bases at J; junction bases unmatched: 6. CDR3 region: CASRPGQGNSYNSPLHF. In DNA, the CDR3 is TGTGCCAGCAGACCTGGACAGGGGAACTCCTATAATTCACCCCTCCACTTT.

In this sample, this clonotype turned up a few times. The rearrangement joins TRBV12-3 or TRBV12-4 to TRBJ2-5; no definite D call. The CDR3 runs 11 residues. V shed 4 bases and J shed 13 bases, with 13 bases lying between them. In nucleotides, the CDR3 is TGTGCCAGCAGTTCTAGGCTCGTAGGGTACTTC. Translation: CASSSRLVGYF.

This chain uses TRBV3-1 with TRBJ2-4; either TRBD1 or TRBD2 may fit D (5 bases each). The CDR3 loop spans 15 amino acids. The V gene's germline CDR1 is LGHDT and CDR2 YNNKEL (reference sequence). Trimming removed 0 bases at V and 6 bases at J, with 12 bases between. The CDR3 region has the DNA TGTGCCAGCAGCCAAGATCTTACGGGGCGAAACATTCAGTACTTC. Translated, it gives CASSQDLTGRNIQYF.

This chain uses TRBV28 with TRBJ1-2; 7 bases fit TRBD1. The germline V gene has CDR1 MDHEN and CDR2 SYDVKM. V shed 5 bases, J shed 12 bases, and the junction held 9 bases outside the gene matches. This CDR3 spans 12 amino acids. CDR3 sequence: CASSDRVRGHTF. The CDR3 DNA is TGTGCCAGCAGTGACAGGGTACGAGGCCACACCTTC.

This clonotype has only a few counts. V and J are TRBV2 and TRBJ2-5; D might be TRBD1 (6 bases). The CDR3 loop spans 14 amino acids. Looked up from germline, CDR1 is SNHLY and CDR2 is FYNNEI. Between the trimmed V and J ends, which lost 2 bases and 7 bases, there was a span of 14 bases. CDR3 sequence reads: CASSEWTAQGTQYF. DNA of the CDR3: TGTGCCAGCAGTGAATGGACAGCCCAGGGGACCCAGTACTTC. Looking up the rest from reference TRBV2 and TRBJ2-5 gives the full variable domain: EPEVTQTPSHQVTQMGQEVILRCVPISNHLYFYWYRQILGQKVEFLVSFYNNEISEKSEIFDDQFSVERPDGSNFTLKIRSTKLEDSAMYFCASSEWTAQGTQYFGPGTRLLVL.

The genes are TRBV29-1 and TRBJ1-2, with TRBD1 as a possible D gene (5 bases). V was shortened by 6 bases and J by 6 bases, with 11 bases between the two germline ends. This CDR3 region has 11 residues. Germline V gene data show CDR1 as SQVTM and CDR2 as ANQGSEA. Written as DNA, the CDR3 is TGCAGCGTATTTCAGGGAGATGGCTACACCTTC. Protein product: CSVFQGDGYTF. The full variable domain, in which reference TRBV29-1 and TRBJ1-2 provide the parts outside the CDR3, is SAVISQKPSRDICQRGTSLTIQCQVDSQVTMMFWYRQQPGQSLTLIATANQGSEATYESGFVIDKFPISRPNLTFSTLTVSNMSPEDSSIYLCSVFQGDGYTFGSGTRLTVV.

This chain uses TRBV5-1 with TRBJ1-4; TRBD1 aligns across 7 bases. The V segment lost 2 bases and the J segment 10 bases; nucleotides outside the gene matches: 8. This CDR3 spans 14 amino acids. Germline lookup yields CDR1 SGHRS and CDR2 YFSETQ. CDR3 sequence (DNA): TGCGCCAGCAGCTTAAGCACAGGGGACGGAAAACTGTTTTTT. It yields the protein CASSLSTGDGKLFF.

This chain joins TRBV6-6 and TRBJ2-3, with D uncertain. V dropped 8 bases and J dropped 0 bases, with 6 bases sitting between them. Germline CDR1 reads MNHNY; CDR2 reads SVGAGI (reference sequence). The CDR3 loop spans 12 amino acids. The CDR3 region is CASGSSTDTQYF. DNA of the CDR3: TGTGCCAGCGGAAGTAGCACAGATACGCAGTATTTT.

The chain combines TRBV20-1 with TRBJ1-2; 10 nucleotides align to TRBD1. The junction had 10 bases not matched to a gene; V was cut back by 6 bases and J by 3 bases. The germline V gene encodes CDR1 DFQATT and CDR2 SNEGSKA (reference sequence). CDR3 length equals 15 residues. The CDR3 sequence: CSAPRWTGGYYGYTF. As DNA, the CDR3 is TGCAGTGCCCCCAGGTGGACAGGGGGGTACTATGGCTACACCTTC.

The chain uses TRBV10-3 and TRBJ2-2; 8 bases are shared with TRBD2. Looked up from germline, CDR1 is ENHRY and CDR2 is SYGVKD. V shed 6 bases, J shed 1 base, and the junction held 4 bases outside the gene matches. CDR3 length: 15 residues. The CDR3 DNA reads TGTGCCATCAGGAGGACTAGCAGGAACACCGGGGAGCTGTTTTTT. This sequence encodes CAIRRTSRNTGELFF.

CDR3 amino acids: CASSELQQGLGSGTQYF. The CDR3, as DNA: TGTGCCAGCAGTGAACTACAACAGGGCCTTGGTTCAGGTACGCAGTATTTT. The genes are TRBV6-1 and TRBJ2-3; D possibly corresponds to TRBD1 (6 bases). Germline assignment: CDR1 MNHNS and CDR2 SASEGT. Trimming removed 2 bases from V and 8 bases from J, with 23 bases in between. This CDR3 contains 17 residues.

This clonotype turned up a few times. J is TRBJ1-1 and V is TRBV5-1, with 9 bases fitting TRBD1. The V gene end was trimmed by 0 bases and the J gene end by 10 bases; junction bases not matched to a gene: 4. The CDR3 totals 13 residues. The germline CDR1 and CDR2 sequences are SGHRS and YFSETQ. The CDR3: CASSLEDRGRAFF. The CDR3 bases are TGCGCCAGCAGCTTGGAAGACAGGGGGAGAGCTTTCTTT.

This chain links TRBV7-3 with TRBJ2-1, with D perhaps matching TRBD2 (6 bases). Trimming cost V 5 bases and J 5 bases, with 13 bases left between them. This CDR3 contains 14 residues. The germline V gene has CDR1 SGHTA and CDR2 FQGTGA. The CDR3 DNA reads as TGTGCCAGCAGCGCGAACGGGGGAGACAATGAGCAGTTCTTC. This encodes CASSANGGDNEQFF.

The J gene is TRBJ2-1, the V gene TRBV3-1, with a weak D call TRBD2 (6 bases). Germline-derived CDR1 and CDR2 are LGHDT and YNNKEL (reference sequence). This CDR3 spans 16 amino acids. The ends were cut back, 3 bases at V and 0 bases at J, with 12 bases in the middle. CDR3 amino acids: CASSQGWRGSYNEQFF. CDR3 in DNA: TGTGCCAGCAGCCAGGGCTGGCGGGGCTCCTACAATGAGCAGTTCTTC.

This clonotype was found a few times. This chain uses TRBV24-1 with TRBJ2-3; 7 nucleotides match TRBD2. Trimming at V came to 7 bases and at J to 0 bases, leaving 6 bases not matched to a gene. This CDR3 comprises 15 residues. Germline loops: CDR1 KGHDR, CDR2 SFDVKD. CDR3 coding DNA: TGTGCCACCAGCCGTACTAGCGTAAGCACAGATACGCAGTATTTT. It codes for CATSRTSVSTDTQYF.

A few counts support this clonotype. J is TRBJ1-1 and V is TRBV6-6; no definite D call. This CDR3 spans 12 amino acids. Trimming shortened V by 6 bases and J by 7 bases, and 12 bases separated the two germline ends. Germline V gene sequence: CDR1 MNHNY, CDR2 SVGAGI (reference sequence). Here the CDR3 reads CASRARASEAFF. CDR3 DNA sequence: TGTGCCAGCAGGGCGAGGGCAAGTGAAGCTTTCTTT.

This sequence joins TRBV6-5 and TRBJ1-1; D is ambiguous. The CDR3 runs 16 residues. Germline loops: CDR1 MNHEY, CDR2 SVGAGI. The germline V and J ends were trimmed by 0 bases and 0 bases, with 11 bases remaining between them. CDR3 bases: TGTGCCAGCAGTTACTCCCGAAACCTCATGAACACTGAAGCTTTCTTT. It yields the protein CASSYSRNLMNTEAFF.

This chain connects TRBV3-1 to TRBJ2-1; 7 bases align to TRBD1. Trimming cost V 1 base and J 7 bases; bases outside gene matches: 4. CDR3 size: 14 residues. The germline gives CDR1 LGHDT, CDR2 YNNKEL (reference sequence). In DNA, the CDR3 is TGTGCCAGCAGCCAAGCCCAACAGGGGAATGAGCAGTTCTTC. Residues: CASSQAQQGNEQFF.